What follows are 26 T cell receptor beta chains derived from one specimen sequenced in a study of blood T cell repertoires in COVID-19. The method was immunoSEQ multiplex PCR; TCRdb's version includes in-frame clones alone and lacks a portion of them. In the table there are about 110,000 clones, more than 60% of which are singletons. The sample consisted of peripheral blood. Receptors originate from a man aged 70-80 years with active or convalescent COVID-19.

V and J are TRBV19 and TRBJ2-1; D gene unclear. The CDR3 covers 13 residues. V was trimmed by 3 bases and J by 6 bases, leaving 9 bases between them. The germline V gene encodes CDR1 LNHDA and CDR2 SQIVND (reference sequence). In DNA form, the CDR3 reads TGTGCCAGTAGTATGTCGGTTTCCAATGAGCAGTTCTTC. The encoded protein is CASSMSVSNEQFF.

This clone was found a few times. The CDR3 bases are TGTGCCAGCAGTTTAACGACAGACACTGAAGCTTTCTTT. Its protein is CASSLTTDTEAFF. The chain recombines TRBV27 with TRBJ1-1; TRBD1 is a possible D gene (5 bases). The length of the CDR3 is 13 residues. Germline V gene data show CDR1 as MNHEY and CDR2 as SMNVEV (reference sequence). V was cut by 2 bases and J by 3 bases, with 7 bases left in between.

This chain connects TRBV25-1 to TRBJ1-5; D gene uncertain. Germline CDR1 MGHDK, CDR2 SYGVNS. The germline V and J ends were trimmed by 1 base and 0 bases, with 10 bases remaining between them. This CDR3 is 16 amino acids long. CDR3 in amino acids: CASSESGRSSNQPQHF. DNA for the CDR3: TGTGCCAGCAGTGAATCTGGGCGATCTAGCAATCAGCCCCAGCATTTT.

The V gene is TRBV28, the J gene TRBJ1-5, with TRBD1 identical over 7 bases. The length of the CDR3 is 15 residues. The germline CDR1 and CDR2 sequences are MDHEN and SYDVKM. The J segment lost 1 base and the V segment lost 6 bases, leaving 6 bases of the junction unmatched. The CDR3, as DNA: TGTGCCAGCAGGCCAGGGGGTTTCAGCAATCAGCCCCAGCATTTT. Its protein is CASRPGGFSNQPQHF.

The chain has TRBV27 and TRBJ1-5, with D possibly TRBD1 on 5 matching bases. The CDR3 has 13 residues. Trimming pared 2 bases from V and 7 bases from J, leaving 9 bases between. Germline CDR1 is MNHEY and CDR2 is SMNVEV (reference sequence). The CDR3 region has the DNA TGTGCCAGCAGTTTAGAGCGGGGCCAGCCCCAGCATTTT. Protein product: CASSLERGQPQHF.

The chain combines TRBV5-1 with TRBJ1-1; 8 bases map to TRBD1. Germline CDR1 is SGHRS and CDR2 is YFSETQ. The CDR3 has 15 residues. V shed 2 bases and J 7 bases; nucleotides not matched to a gene: 10. The CDR3 sequence: CASSLGGQGGDEAFF. The CDR3 bases are TGCGCCAGCAGCTTAGGAGGACAGGGAGGCGATGAAGCTTTCTTT.

V usage is TRBV9 and J usage is TRBJ2-7; the match to TRBD1 covers 10 bases. This CDR3 contains 14 residues. Germline CDR1 SGDLS, CDR2 YYNGEE. V shed 2 bases and J 4 bases; nucleotides not matched to a gene: 3. The CDR3 DNA follows: TGTGCCAGCAGCGTTGGACAGGGGGTATACGAGCAGTACTTC. Residues: CASSVGQGVYEQYF.

The chain combines TRBV10-3 with TRBJ2-7; 8 bases are shared with TRBD2. This CDR3 has 15 amino acids. J gave up 2 bases and V 2 bases, and 5 bases lay outside the gene matches. The germline V gene encodes CDR1 ENHRY and CDR2 SYGVKD. The CDR3: CAISELREATYEQYF. In DNA, the CDR3 is TGTGCCATCAGTGAGCTGCGGGAGGCAACCTACGAGCAGTACTTC.

V gene TRBV6-5 combines with J gene TRBJ1-5, with no clear D. CDR3 size: 13 residues. V was clipped by 6 bases and J by 0 bases, with 6 bases between them. CDR1 and CDR2 (germline): MNHEY, SVGAGI. The CDR3 is CASRIDSNQPQHF. In DNA, the CDR3 is TGTGCCAGCAGGATAGATAGCAATCAGCCCCAGCATTTT.

The chain links TRBV7-2 to TRBJ2-4; TRBD2 might be the D (6 bases). The CDR3 contains 13 residues. Per germline, CDR1 SGHTA and CDR2 FQGNSA. V was trimmed by 2 bases and J by 8 bases, leaving 10 bases between them. The DNA of the CDR3 is TGTGCCAGCAGCTTAAGGGACTGGGACATTCAGTACTTC. Encoded protein: CASSLRDWDIQYF.

The chain carries TRBV27 and TRBJ2-6; 9 nucleotides match TRBD2. Per the germline V gene, CDR1 is MNHEY and CDR2 is SMNVEV (reference sequence). V was clipped by 3 bases and J by 0 bases; unmatched bases: 9. CDR3 length: 19 residues. The CDR3 bases are TGTGCCAGCAGTTTTGAAGCTAGCGGGGTCCTCTCTGGGGCCAACGTCCTGACTTTC. This translates into CASSFEASGVLSGANVLTF.

The chain recombines TRBV7-9 with TRBJ2-7; D remains ambiguous. Germline V CDR1 and CDR2: SEHNR, FQNEAQ (reference sequence). Trimming pared 4 bases from V and 0 bases from J, leaving 10 bases between. The CDR3 spans 14 residues. The CDR3 bases are TGTGCCAGCAGCTCAATCCGGGTCTCCTACGAGCAGTACTTC. This translates into CASSSIRVSYEQYF.

The genes are TRBV6-5 and TRBJ1-1; 9 bases line up with TRBD1. V dropped 8 bases and J dropped 0; count of bases not matched to a gene: 7. This CDR3 is 15 amino acids long. Germline CDR1 is MNHEY and CDR2 is SVGAGI. Here the CDR3 reads CASQQGAWMNTEAFF. In DNA, the CDR3 is TGTGCCAGCCAACAGGGGGCATGGATGAACACTGAAGCTTTCTTT.

J is TRBJ2-2 and V is TRBV6-5; 8 bases agree with TRBD1. This CDR3 has 14 amino acids. Trimming cost V 7 bases and J 4 bases; bases outside gene matches: 5. Germline V gene lookup returns CDR1 MNHEY and CDR2 SVGAGI. Here the CDR3 reads CASTTGEATGELFF. CDR3 in DNA: TGTGCCAGCACGACAGGGGAGGCCACCGGGGAGCTGTTTTTT.

Written as DNA, the CDR3 is TGTGCCATCAGTGGGGCGACCTCTGGAAACACCATATATTTT. It codes for CAISGATSGNTIYF. The chain has TRBV10-3 and TRBJ1-3; D not certain. Deletions cut 4 bases from V and 0 bases from J, with 7 bases between. CDR3 length: 14 residues. Looked up from germline, CDR1 is ENHRY and CDR2 is SYGVKD.

V is TRBV5-5 and J is TRBJ2-5, with D tentatively TRBD1 (5 bases). The CDR3 has 15 amino acids. Trimming left V 2 bases short and J 0 bases short, with 11 bases between. Germline V gives CDR1 SGHKS, CDR2 YYEKEE (reference sequence). CDR3 sequence: CASSFTSGYQETQYF. The CDR3 DNA reads as TGTGCCAGCAGCTTTACATCAGGGTACCAAGAGACCCAGTACTTC.

This chain links TRBV7-3 with TRBJ2-2, with no clear D. There are 15 residues in the CDR3. V was pared by 5 bases and J by 0 bases, with 10 bases between. Germline V CDR1 and CDR2: SGHTA, FQGTGA. CDR3 bases: TGTGCCAGCAGCCCCGCCAGGTCGAACACCGGGGAGCTGTTTTTT. It yields the protein CASSPARSNTGELFF.

This sequence joins TRBV28 and TRBJ2-3; tentatively, D is TRBD2 (6 bases). The CDR3 covers 15 residues. V was clipped by 7 bases and J by 2 bases, with 16 bases between them. Germline CDR1 MDHEN, CDR2 SYDVKM. The DNA of the CDR3 is TGTGCCAGCAAGGAGGGAGTTCGGGACACAGATACGCAGTATTTT. It specifies CASKEGVRDTDTQYF.

In this sample, this clone turned up once. This chain connects TRBV19 to TRBJ2-1; tentative D call: TRBD1 (6 bases). From germline, CDR1 is LNHDA and CDR2 SQIVND (reference sequence). The germline V and J ends were trimmed by 0 bases and 0 bases, with 21 bases remaining between them. The CDR3 length is 20 residues. The CDR3 spells CASSIDPGALGPSSYNEQFF. The DNA of the CDR3 is TGTGCCAGTAGTATAGATCCAGGGGCGCTAGGCCCCAGCTCCTACAATGAGCAGTTCTTC. Together with reference TRBV19 and TRBJ2-1, the CDR3 gives the full variable domain: DGGITQSPKYLFRKEGQNVTLSCEQNLNHDAMYWYRQDPGQGLRLIYYSQIVNDFQKGDIAEGYSVSREKKESFPLTVTSAQKNPTAFYLCASSIDPGALGPSSYNEQFFGPGTRLTVL.

The chain recombines TRBV5-4 with TRBJ1-2; D is undetermined. Germline CDR1 and CDR2: SGHNT and YYREEE (reference sequence). V was pared by 2 bases and J by 3 bases, with 14 bases between. CDR3 length: 15 amino acids. CDR3 residues: CASSLGTERDYGYTF. Here the CDR3 DNA reads TGTGCCAGCAGCTTAGGCACAGAGAGGGACTATGGCTACACCTTC.

This sequence joins TRBV6-1 and TRBJ2-1, with 9 bases aligning to TRBD1. The CDR3 totals 15 residues. Losses at the gene ends were 3 bases for V and 4 bases for J; bases not matched to a gene: 4. Germline V gives CDR1 MNHNS, CDR2 SASEGT. The CDR3 region has the DNA TGTGCCAGCAGTGACACAGGGGGCTATTACAATGAGCAGTTCTTC. Amino acid sequence: CASSDTGGYYNEQFF.

This rearrangement joins TRBV6-1 to TRBJ2-5; possible D gene TRBD1, 6 bases. Trimming removed 1 base from V and 7 bases from J, with 13 bases in between. The germline V gene has CDR1 MNHNS and CDR2 SASEGT. This CDR3 has 14 amino acids. The CDR3 sequence is CASSEVRGFGTQYF. CDR3 nucleotides: TGTGCCAGCAGTGAAGTCAGGGGTTTCGGGACCCAGTACTTC.

Only a few counts were recorded for this clone. The chain combines TRBV11-3 with TRBJ1-1; 8 nucleotides line up with TRBD1. This CDR3 is built from 14 residues. J was trimmed by 2 bases and V by 3 bases; bases with no gene match: 2. Germline values: CDR1 SGHNT, CDR2 YENEEA. CDR3 protein: CASSLQGANTEAFF. DNA for the CDR3: TGTGCCAGCAGCTTGCAGGGGGCTAACACTGAAGCTTTCTTT.

This clone was found once. The chain recombines TRBV19 with TRBJ2-1; a weak D match, TRBD2 (6 bases). The V gene's germline CDR1 is LNHDA and CDR2 SQIVND (reference sequence). The CDR3 is made up of 13 amino acids. V was trimmed by 1 base and J by 9 bases, leaving 10 bases between them. The CDR3 region is CASSIVEGTEQFF. The CDR3 nucleotides are TGTGCCAGTAGTATAGTGGAGGGGACTGAGCAGTTCTTC.

This clone was recorded once. The chain has TRBV19 and TRBJ1-6, with unresolved D. This CDR3 is built from 15 residues. V was cut by 5 bases and J by 9 bases, with 17 bases left in between. Germline CDR1 and CDR2: LNHDA and SQIVND (reference sequence). DNA of the CDR3: TGTGCCAGTAGTTGGGCTGATTCTAATGTTTCACCCCTCCACTTT. As protein: CASSWADSNVSPLHF.

The rearrangement links TRBV5-1 to TRBJ1-4; the match to TRBD1 covers 11 bases. Germline CDR1 is SGHRS and CDR2 is YFSETQ. The CDR3 totals 15 residues. J was trimmed by 5 bases and V by 4 bases; bases with no gene match: 4. In DNA, the CDR3 is TGCGCCAGCAGCCCGGGGGACAGGGGGAATGAAAAACTGTTTTTT. Its translation: CASSPGDRGNEKLFF.